The 7 T cell receptor beta chains in this list originate from one sample, sequenced in a study of T cells after yellow fever vaccination. One entry per CDR3 protein, called by TCRdb with MiXCR from the 5' RACE reads. Of 300,000 or so distinct CDR3 sequences in the sample, roughly 7.5% were seen once. Sequences were derived from PBMCs, sampled about 49 days after the first yellow fever vaccination. The receptor source for this set is a man younger than 35 who received the YFV17D yellow fever vaccine.

This clonotype has more than one count but fewer than ten. The rearrangement links TRBV7-9 to TRBJ1-3; a possible D gene is TRBD1 (6 bases). The CDR3 is 15 residues long. Looked up from germline, CDR1 is SEHNR and CDR2 is FQNEAQ (reference sequence). Trimming pared 1 base from V and 7 bases from J, leaving 14 bases between. CDR3 in DNA: TGTGCCAGCAGCTTAGTCCCTGGACAGCTTAACACCATATATTTT. This codes for CASSLVPGQLNTIYF.

The V call is TRBV4-1, the J call TRBJ2-6; 9 nucleotides align to TRBD1. Germline V gene lookup returns CDR1 MGHRA and CDR2 YSYEKL. The CDR3 has 18 residues. The V and J ends lost 3 bases and 1 base, in that order; junction bases with no gene match: 7. Here the CDR3 reads CASSQTGQGRSGANVLTF. CDR3 sequence (DNA): TGCGCCAGCAGCCAGACGGGACAGGGACGGTCTGGGGCCAACGTCCTGACTTTC.

This clonotype was counted many times. V is TRBV5-1 and J is TRBJ2-1, with 10 bases matching TRBD2. The germline V gene has CDR1 SGHRS and CDR2 YFSETQ. This CDR3 contains 18 residues. V was clipped by 0 bases and J by 0 bases; unmatched bases: 6. CDR3 nucleotide sequence: TGCGCCAGCAGCTTGGCGAGCGGGGGGGTTAGCTCCTACAATGAGCAGTTCTTC. It translates to CASSLASGGVSSYNEQFF.

The chain links TRBV23-1 to TRBJ2-1; no reliable D call. TRBV23-1 is reported as an ORF; its role is uncertain. This CDR3 region has 16 residues. V was cut by 6 bases and J by 1 base, with 16 bases left in between. CDR3 protein: CASRAQHSCSYNEQFF. As DNA, the CDR3 is TGCGCCAGCAGAGCACAGCACAGTTGTTCCTACAATGAGCAGTTCTTC.

This clonotype was found many times. The chain recombines TRBV6-1 with TRBJ2-3, with D perhaps TRBD1 (5 bases). The V gene lost 7 bases and the J gene lost 2 bases, with 10 bases spanning the gap. Germline lookup yields CDR1 MNHNS and CDR2 SASEGT. The CDR3 is made up of 13 amino acids. CDR3 amino acids: CASIRTLTDTQYF. For the CDR3, the DNA is TGTGCCAGCATCCGGACACTCACAGATACGCAGTATTTT.

This clonotype was found a few times. CDR3 region: CASSYSIFSLTGGNEQFF. The CDR3, as DNA: TGTGCCAGCAGTTACTCGATTTTTTCGTTGACAGGGGGGAATGAGCAGTTCTTC. This chain connects TRBV6-5 to TRBJ2-1; 9 bases align to TRBD1. V was pared by 0 bases and J by 7 bases, with 13 bases of the junction left unmatched. CDR3 length: 18 amino acids. From germline, CDR1 is MNHEY and CDR2 SVGAGI.

The V gene is TRBV10-3, the J gene TRBJ2-1; 8 bases fit TRBD2. Germline V gives CDR1 ENHRY, CDR2 SYGVKD. The CDR3 is 15 amino acids. With V trimmed by 1 base and J by 7 bases, 6 bases remained unmatched. CDR3 loop: CAISEWLAGFNEQFF. The CDR3, as DNA: TGTGCCATCAGTGAGTGGCTAGCGGGTTTTAATGAGCAGTTCTTC.